The 20 T cell receptor beta chains given below trace back to one sample, sequenced in a study of Ad26.COV2.S vaccination and SARS-CoV-2 variants (dated by TCRdb to the early 2020s). Library construction relied on the immunoSEQ multiplex PCR assay. TCRdb's version of the immuneACCESS table is confined to in-frame rearrangements and falls short of the full clone set. An unresolved V gene accounts for under half of the shortfall where checked; the remainder is of unknown origin. A total of about 350,000 clones appear in this sample, around nine tenths of them only once. Approximately 5% of the sample is held by the ten biggest clonotypes. What the treatment or condition label conveys for this sample: about 20 received Ad26.COV2.S at low or high dose, single or two shots; 5 received placebo; per-sample allocation not given. For vaccine and placebo recipients, the sequenced repertoires came from samples collected on day 63 after the first injection.

The sequenced sample was peripheral blood, obtained in a trial of Ad26.COV2.S vaccine versus placebo. The receptors derive from a person between 18 and 65 years old who received the Ad26.COV2.S COVID-19 vaccine or a placebo.

The chain combines TRBV19 with TRBJ2-6; D is perhaps TRBD2 (6 bases). This CDR3 spans 18 amino acids. Germline-derived CDR1 and CDR2 are LNHDA and SQIVND (reference sequence). Trimming took 3 bases from V and 3 from J, leaving 18 bases between them. CDR3 protein: CASSMGGRSISGANVLTF. In DNA form, the CDR3 reads TGTGCCAGTAGTATGGGGGGACGGTCCATCAGTGGGGCCAACGTCCTGACTTTC.

The rearrangement joins TRBV7-9 to TRBJ1-2; perhaps TRBD1 as D (6 bases). The CDR3 sequence is 15 residues long. Germline V gene data show CDR1 as SEHNR and CDR2 as FQNEAQ (reference sequence). V shed 0 bases and J shed 8 bases, with 16 bases lying between them. The DNA for the CDR3 is TGTGCCAGCAGCTTAGCAGGGGGACTGACGGCCGGCTACACCTTC. It translates to CASSLAGGLTAGYTF.

This rearrangement joins TRBV7-6 to TRBJ2-1; a possible D gene is TRBD1 (6 bases). Germline V gives CDR1 SGHVS, CDR2 FNYEAQ. Trimming cost V 0 bases and J 1 base, with 7 bases left between them. CDR3 length: 15 residues. The CDR3 DNA reads TGTGCCAGCAGCTTAGCGCAGGGGTCCTACAATGAGCAGTTCTTC. Amino acids: CASSLAQGSYNEQFF.

This clone came up once. The gene calls are TRBV6-6 and TRBJ2-5, with D perhaps TRBD1 or TRBD2 (5 bases each). This CDR3 has 14 amino acids. Deletions cut 2 bases from V and 0 bases from J, with 7 bases between. Germline CDR1 reads MNHNY; CDR2 reads SVGAGI (reference sequence). This CDR3 is CASSYGGNQETQYF. The CDR3 region has the DNA TGTGCCAGCAGTTACGGGGGTAACCAAGAGACCCAGTACTTC.

The chain uses TRBV7-9 and TRBJ2-7, with a possible D match to TRBD1 (5 bases). V dropped 1 base and J dropped 2 bases, with 12 bases sitting between them. Germline-derived CDR1 and CDR2 are SEHNR and FQNEAQ (reference sequence). This CDR3 has 15 residues. The chain's CDR3 is CASSLGGRLAYEQYF. In nucleotides, the CDR3 is TGTGCCAGCAGCTTAGGGGGCAGGCTTGCCTACGAGCAGTACTTC.

This chain joins TRBV27 and TRBJ1-1; 8 bases are a match to TRBD1. Per germline, CDR1 MNHEY and CDR2 SMNVEV (reference sequence). The CDR3 covers 13 residues. V lost 4 bases and J lost 5; bases outside the gene matches: 3. The CDR3 region has the DNA TGTGCCAGCAGTTACAGGGGGGGAACTGAAGCTTTCTTT. Translated: CASSYRGGTEAFF.

This clone was detected a few times. The V call is TRBV18, the J call TRBJ2-1; 7 nucleotides line up with TRBD1. Germline CDR1 and CDR2: KGHSH and LQKENI. The CDR3 is 15 residues long. V trimming: 1 base; J trimming: 7 bases; junction bases outside the gene matches: 7. The chain's CDR3 is CASSPRKDRANEQFF. DNA for the CDR3: TGTGCCAGCTCACCACGAAAAGACAGGGCAAATGAGCAGTTCTTC.

CDR3: CASRGYLAGGEGADTQYF. The CDR3 DNA is TGTGCCAGCAGAGGGTACCTAGCGGGGGGCGAGGGTGCAGATACGCAGTATTTT. The gene calls are TRBV2 and TRBJ2-3; 11 bases agree with TRBD2. CDR1 SNHLY and CDR2 FYNNEI come from the germline V gene. This CDR3 region has 18 residues. V trimming: 6 bases; J trimming: 4 bases; junction bases outside the gene matches: 15.

The chain has TRBV6-5 and TRBJ1-2; the match to TRBD1 covers 8 bases. Germline V gene sequence: CDR1 MNHEY, CDR2 SVGAGI. The CDR3 is 14 amino acids. The J segment lost 7 bases and the V segment lost 7 bases, leaving 11 bases of the junction unmatched. The CDR3 region has the DNA TGTGCCAGCAACCTCGAAAACAGGGGGTCTGGCTACACCTTC. It is translated as CASNLENRGSGYTF.

The gene calls are TRBV6-5 and TRBJ2-3; perhaps TRBD2 as D (5 bases). V lost 2 bases and J 6 bases, leaving 12 bases between the germline ends. This CDR3 has 14 amino acids. The germline V gene encodes CDR1 MNHEY and CDR2 SVGAGI. DNA of the CDR3: TGTGCCAGCAGTTACGGGCTAGCAGCGGATACGCAGTATTTT. It specifies CASSYGLAADTQYF.

This sequence joins TRBV2 and TRBJ2-1; TRBD1 or TRBD2 may be the D gene (5 bases each). The germline V gene has CDR1 SNHLY and CDR2 FYNNEI. The CDR3 has 14 residues. V was clipped by 6 bases and J by 0 bases, with 9 bases between them. The CDR3 nucleotides are TGTGCCAGCAGGTGGGGGAGCTCCTACAATGAGCAGTTCTTC. Amino acids: CASRWGSSYNEQFF.

The chain links TRBV2 to TRBJ2-3, with 7 bases matching TRBD2. The CDR3 length is 17 residues. Germline values: CDR1 SNHLY, CDR2 FYNNEI. Trimming took 5 bases from V and 4 from J; bases not matched to a gene: 15. As DNA, the CDR3 is TGTGCCAGCAGTACACAAAGACTAGCTTCTTTTTCAGATACGCAGTATTTT. It yields the protein CASSTQRLASFSDTQYF.

This rearrangement joins TRBV7-3 to TRBJ2-1; no clear D gene. The V and J ends lost 0 bases and 5 bases respectively, with 8 bases between them. This CDR3 comprises 14 residues. Germline CDR1 SGHTA, CDR2 FQGTGA. CDR3 in amino acids: CASSLTSSHNEQFF. In DNA form, the CDR3 reads TGTGCCAGCAGCTTAACTAGTTCTCACAATGAGCAGTTCTTC.

The chain joins TRBV28 to TRBJ2-1; the D gene is possibly TRBD1 (6 bases). Trimming stripped 5 bases from V and 5 bases from J, with 16 bases between. Germline V gene data show CDR1 as MDHEN and CDR2 as SYDVKM. The CDR3 is made up of 15 amino acids. Here the CDR3 reads CASSHMKGVDNEQFF. The CDR3 DNA reads TGTGCCAGCAGTCACATGAAGGGGGTGGACAATGAGCAGTTCTTC.

This chain uses TRBV19 with TRBJ2-2; 8 bases are shared with TRBD1. Germline assignment: CDR1 LNHDA and CDR2 SQIVND (reference sequence). V trimming: 10 bases; J trimming: 5 bases; junction bases outside the gene matches: 9. The CDR3 consists of 14 residues. CDR3 amino acids: CATRSGQETGELFF. CDR3 in DNA: TGTGCCACCCGATCGGGACAGGAGACCGGGGAGCTGTTTTTT.

The chain couples TRBV24-1 to TRBJ2-3; TRBD1 aligns across 10 bases. With 9 bases clipped from V and 0 bases from J, the junction kept 2 bases outside the gene matches. There are 14 residues in the CDR3. Germline lookup yields CDR1 KGHDR and CDR2 SFDVKD. In DNA form, the CDR3 reads TGTGCCACCGGACAGGGGGGAAGCACAGATACGCAGTATTTT. Protein: CATGQGGSTDTQYF.

This clone was counted a few times. V and J are TRBV7-2 and TRBJ2-7; 8 bases align to TRBD1. The V and J ends lost 4 bases and 0 bases, in that order; junction bases with no gene match: 8. This CDR3 has 16 amino acids. Germline loops: CDR1 SGHTA, CDR2 FQGNSA. The CDR3 loop reads CASSSPQGGFSYEQYF. CDR3 DNA: TGTGCCAGCAGCTCCCCACAGGGGGGATTCTCCTACGAGCAGTACTTC.

For this clone: An end of the junction differs from the germline gene, which may be a read error. The genes are TRBV28 and TRBJ1-2; 8 nucleotides align to TRBD1. Germline CDR1 MDHEN, CDR2 SYDVKM. This CDR3 contains 13 residues. CDR3 DNA sequence: TGTGCCAGCAGTCCAGGGGGCAGCACCGGCTTCACCTTC. This gives the protein CASSPGGSTGFTF.

This rearrangement joins TRBV6-5 to TRBJ1-2; the D is unclear. Trimming took off 5 bases at V and 4 bases at J, with 8 bases between the two ends. CDR1 is MNHEY, CDR2 SVGAGI, per germline. The length of the CDR3 is 12 residues. The CDR3 region is CASSSWGYGYTF. DNA for the CDR3: TGTGCCAGCAGTAGTTGGGGCTATGGCTACACCTTC.

This chain connects TRBV7-9 to TRBJ2-7; D remains unclear. With 0 bases removed from V and 3 bases from J, the gap between germline ends came to 9 bases. The germline gives CDR1 SEHNR, CDR2 FQNEAQ (reference sequence). CDR3 length equals 14 residues. CDR3 bases: TGTGCCAGCAGCTTAGCGGGAATAGTCTACGAGCAGTACTTC. Translated, it gives CASSLAGIVYEQYF.